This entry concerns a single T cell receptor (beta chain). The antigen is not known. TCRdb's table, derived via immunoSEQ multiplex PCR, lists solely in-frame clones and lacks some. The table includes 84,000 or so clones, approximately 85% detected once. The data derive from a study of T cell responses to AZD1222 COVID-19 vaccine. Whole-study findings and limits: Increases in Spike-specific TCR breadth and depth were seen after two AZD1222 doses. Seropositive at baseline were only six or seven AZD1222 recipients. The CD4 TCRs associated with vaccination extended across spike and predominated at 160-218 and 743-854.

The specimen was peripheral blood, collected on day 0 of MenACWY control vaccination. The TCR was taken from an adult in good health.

CDR3 nucleotide sequence: TGTGCCAGTAAACACACCCTCCAAGAGACCCAGTACTTC. As protein: CASKHTLQETQYF. This rearrangement joins TRBV19 to TRBJ2-5, with D unclear. Germline V gives CDR1 LNHDA, CDR2 SQIVND (reference sequence). The V end lost 7 bases, the J end lost 1 base, and 10 bases lay between the germline ends. This CDR3 contains 13 residues.